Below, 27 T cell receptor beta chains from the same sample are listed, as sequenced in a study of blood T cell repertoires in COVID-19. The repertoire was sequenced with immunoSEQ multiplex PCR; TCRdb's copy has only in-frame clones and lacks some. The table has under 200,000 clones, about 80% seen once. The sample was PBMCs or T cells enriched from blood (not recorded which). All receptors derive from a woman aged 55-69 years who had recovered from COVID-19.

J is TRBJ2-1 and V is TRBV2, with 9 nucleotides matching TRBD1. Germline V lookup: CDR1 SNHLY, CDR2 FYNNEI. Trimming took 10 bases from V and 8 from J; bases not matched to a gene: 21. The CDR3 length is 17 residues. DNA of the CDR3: TGTGCCACCCCTCTTAAGGGGACAGGGCTGCCTCCGGATGAGCAGTTCTTC. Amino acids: CATPLKGTGLPPDEQFF.

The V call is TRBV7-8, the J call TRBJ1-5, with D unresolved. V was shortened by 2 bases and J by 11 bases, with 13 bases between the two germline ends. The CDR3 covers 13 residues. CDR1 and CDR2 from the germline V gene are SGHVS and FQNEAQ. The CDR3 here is CASSLNGFGAQHF. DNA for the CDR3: TGTGCCAGCAGCTTAAATGGGTTCGGGGCCCAGCATTTT.

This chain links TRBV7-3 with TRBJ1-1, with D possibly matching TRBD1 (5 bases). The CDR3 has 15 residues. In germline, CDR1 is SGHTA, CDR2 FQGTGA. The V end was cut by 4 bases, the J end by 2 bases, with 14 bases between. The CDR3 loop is CASSSFGTPNTEAFF. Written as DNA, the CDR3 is TGTGCCAGCAGCTCGTTCGGGACTCCTAACACTGAAGCTTTCTTT.

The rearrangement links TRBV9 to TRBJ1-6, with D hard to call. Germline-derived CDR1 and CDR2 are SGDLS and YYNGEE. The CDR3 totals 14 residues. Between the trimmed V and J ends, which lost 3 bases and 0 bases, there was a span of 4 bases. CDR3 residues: CASSADSYNSPLHF. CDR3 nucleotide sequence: TGTGCCAGCAGCGCAGACTCCTATAATTCACCCCTCCACTTT.

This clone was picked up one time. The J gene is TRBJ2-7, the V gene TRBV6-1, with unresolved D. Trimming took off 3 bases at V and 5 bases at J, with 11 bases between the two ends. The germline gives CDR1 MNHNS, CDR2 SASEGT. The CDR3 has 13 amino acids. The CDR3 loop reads CASSDAGFDEQYF. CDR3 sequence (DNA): TGTGCCAGCAGTGACGCCGGGTTCGACGAGCAGTACTTC.

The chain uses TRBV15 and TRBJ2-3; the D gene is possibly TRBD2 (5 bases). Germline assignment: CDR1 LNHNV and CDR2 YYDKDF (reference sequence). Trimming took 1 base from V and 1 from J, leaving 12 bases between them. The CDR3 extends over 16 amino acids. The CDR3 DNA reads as TGTGCCACCAGCAGAGGTGTAGCGACGGGCACAGATACGCAGTATTTT. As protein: CATSRGVATGTDTQYF.

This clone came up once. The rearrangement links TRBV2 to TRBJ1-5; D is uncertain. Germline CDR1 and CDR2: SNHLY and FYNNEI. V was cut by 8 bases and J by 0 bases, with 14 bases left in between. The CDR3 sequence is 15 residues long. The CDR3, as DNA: TGTGCCAGCTCAGTCCGGGAATATAGCAATCAGCCCCAGCATTTT. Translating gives CASSVREYSNQPQHF.

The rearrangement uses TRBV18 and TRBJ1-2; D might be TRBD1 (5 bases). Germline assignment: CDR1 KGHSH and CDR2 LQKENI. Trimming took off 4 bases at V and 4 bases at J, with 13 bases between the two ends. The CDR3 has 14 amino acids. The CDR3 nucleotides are TGTGCCAGCTCACGGGGCAGCGAAAGCTATGGCTACACCTTC. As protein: CASSRGSESYGYTF.

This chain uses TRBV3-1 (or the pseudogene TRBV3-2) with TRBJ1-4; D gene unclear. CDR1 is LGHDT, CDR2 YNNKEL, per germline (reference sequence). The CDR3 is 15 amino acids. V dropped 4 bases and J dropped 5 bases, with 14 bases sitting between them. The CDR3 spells CASSPRSPPNEKLFF. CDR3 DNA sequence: TGTGCCAGCAGCCCGCGGTCTCCACCAAATGAAAAACTGTTTTTT.

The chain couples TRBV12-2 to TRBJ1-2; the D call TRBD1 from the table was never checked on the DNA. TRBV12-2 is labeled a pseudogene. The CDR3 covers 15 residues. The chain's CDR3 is CASRLASTPNYGYTF. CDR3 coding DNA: TGTGCAAGTCGCTTAGCCAGTACCCCCAACTATGGCTACACCTTC.

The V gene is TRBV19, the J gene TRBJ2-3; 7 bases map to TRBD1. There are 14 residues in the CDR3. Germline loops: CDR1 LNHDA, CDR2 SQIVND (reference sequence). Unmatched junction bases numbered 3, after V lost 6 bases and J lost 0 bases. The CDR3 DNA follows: TGTGCCAGTAGGCCGGGACAGAGCACAGATACGCAGTATTTT. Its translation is CASRPGQSTDTQYF. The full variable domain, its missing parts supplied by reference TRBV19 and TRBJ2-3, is DGGITQSPKYLFRKEGQNVTLSCEQNLNHDAMYWYRQDPGQGLRLIYYSQIVNDFQKGDIAEGYSVSREKKESFPLTVTSAQKNPTAFYLCASRPGQSTDTQYFGPGTRLTVL.

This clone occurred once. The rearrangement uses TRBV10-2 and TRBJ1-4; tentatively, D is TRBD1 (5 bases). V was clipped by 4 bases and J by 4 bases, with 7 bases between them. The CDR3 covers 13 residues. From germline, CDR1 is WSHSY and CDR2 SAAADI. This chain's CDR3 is CASSVRGNEKLFF. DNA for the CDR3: TGCGCCAGCAGTGTAAGGGGTAATGAAAAACTGTTTTTT.

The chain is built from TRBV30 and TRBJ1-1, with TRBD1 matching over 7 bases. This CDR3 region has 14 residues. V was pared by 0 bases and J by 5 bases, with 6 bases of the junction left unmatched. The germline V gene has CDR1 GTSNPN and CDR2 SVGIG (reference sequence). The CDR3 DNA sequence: TGTGCCTGGAGTGTAAAGGGGGCTCGGACTGAAGCTTTCTTT. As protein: CAWSVKGARTEAFF.

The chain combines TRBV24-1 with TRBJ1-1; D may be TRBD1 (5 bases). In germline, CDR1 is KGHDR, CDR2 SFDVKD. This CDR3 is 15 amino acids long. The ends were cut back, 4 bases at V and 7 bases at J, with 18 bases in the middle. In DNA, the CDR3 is TGTGCCACCAGTGACGCAAGGGGAGGCGATGTTGAAGCTTTCTTT. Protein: CATSDARGGDVEAFF.

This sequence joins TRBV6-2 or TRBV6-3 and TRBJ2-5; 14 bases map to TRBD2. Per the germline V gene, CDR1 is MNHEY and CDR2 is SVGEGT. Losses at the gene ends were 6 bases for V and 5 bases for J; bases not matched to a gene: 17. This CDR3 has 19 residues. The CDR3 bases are TGTGCCAGCAGCCAAACACCGGGACTAGCGGGGGCCCGGGCCGAGACCCAGTACTTC. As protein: CASSQTPGLAGARAETQYF.

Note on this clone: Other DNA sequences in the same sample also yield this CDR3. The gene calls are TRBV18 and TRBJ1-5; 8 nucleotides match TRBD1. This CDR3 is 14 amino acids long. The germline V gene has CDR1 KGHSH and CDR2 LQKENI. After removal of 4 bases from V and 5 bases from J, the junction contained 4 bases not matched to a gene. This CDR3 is CASSLQGADQPQHF. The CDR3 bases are TGTGCCAGCTCACTCCAGGGGGCAGATCAGCCCCAGCATTTT.

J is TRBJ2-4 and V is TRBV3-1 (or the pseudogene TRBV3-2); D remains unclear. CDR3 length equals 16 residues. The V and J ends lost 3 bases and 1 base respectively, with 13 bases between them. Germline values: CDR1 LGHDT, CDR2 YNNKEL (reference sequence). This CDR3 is CASSQTRLRAKNIQYF. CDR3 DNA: TGTGCCAGCAGCCAGACGAGGTTACGGGCCAAAAACATTCAGTACTTC.

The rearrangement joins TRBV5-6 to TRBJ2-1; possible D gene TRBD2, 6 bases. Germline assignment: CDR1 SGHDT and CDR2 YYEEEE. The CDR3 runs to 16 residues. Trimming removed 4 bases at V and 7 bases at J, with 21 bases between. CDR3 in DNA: TGTGCCAGCAGCCCGGCTCCTAGCGAGGTTACAAATGAGCAGTTCTTC. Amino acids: CASSPAPSEVTNEQFF.

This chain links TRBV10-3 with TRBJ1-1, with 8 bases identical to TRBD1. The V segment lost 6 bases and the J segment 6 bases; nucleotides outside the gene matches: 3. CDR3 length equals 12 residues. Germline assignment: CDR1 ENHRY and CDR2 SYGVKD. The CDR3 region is CAIRGQGAEAFF. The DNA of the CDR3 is TGTGCCATCAGAGGACAGGGCGCTGAAGCTTTCTTT.

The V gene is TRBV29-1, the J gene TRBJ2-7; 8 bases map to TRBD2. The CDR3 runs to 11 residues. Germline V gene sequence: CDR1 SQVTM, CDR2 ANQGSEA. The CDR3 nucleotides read TGCAGTTACGGGACTAGCTACGAGCAGTACTTC. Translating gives CSYGTSYEQYF.

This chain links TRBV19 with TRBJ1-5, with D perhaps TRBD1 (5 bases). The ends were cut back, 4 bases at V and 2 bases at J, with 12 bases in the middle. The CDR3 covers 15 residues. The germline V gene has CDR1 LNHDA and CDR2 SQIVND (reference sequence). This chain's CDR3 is CASSTLDRRNQPQHF. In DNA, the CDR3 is TGTGCCAGTAGTACCCTCGACAGACGCAATCAGCCCCAGCATTTT.

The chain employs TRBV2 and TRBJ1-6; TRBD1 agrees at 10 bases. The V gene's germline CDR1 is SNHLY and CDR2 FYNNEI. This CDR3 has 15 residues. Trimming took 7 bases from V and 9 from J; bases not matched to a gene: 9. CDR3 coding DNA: TGTGCCAGCATGCCGACAGGGGGCAATCCTTCACCCCTCCACTTT. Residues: CASMPTGGNPSPLHF. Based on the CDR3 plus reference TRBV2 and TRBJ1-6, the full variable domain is EPEVTQTPSHQVTQMGQEVILRCVPISNHLYFYWYRQILGQKVEFLVSFYNNEISEKSEIFDDQFSVERPDGSNFTLKIRSTKLEDSAMYFCASMPTGGNPSPLHFGNGTRLTVT.

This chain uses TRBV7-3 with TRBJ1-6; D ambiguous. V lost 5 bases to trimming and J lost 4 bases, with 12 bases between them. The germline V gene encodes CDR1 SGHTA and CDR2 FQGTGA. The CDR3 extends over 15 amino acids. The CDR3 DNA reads TGTGCCAGCAGCCCATCAGGAGGGTATAATTCACCCCTCCACTTT. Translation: CASSPSGGYNSPLHF.

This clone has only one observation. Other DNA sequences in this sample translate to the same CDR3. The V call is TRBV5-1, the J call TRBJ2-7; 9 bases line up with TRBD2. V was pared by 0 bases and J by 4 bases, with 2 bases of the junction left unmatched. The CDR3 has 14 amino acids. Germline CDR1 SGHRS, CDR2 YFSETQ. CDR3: CASSLGSGGYEQYF. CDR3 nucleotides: TGCGCCAGCAGCTTGGGTAGCGGGGGTTACGAGCAGTACTTC.

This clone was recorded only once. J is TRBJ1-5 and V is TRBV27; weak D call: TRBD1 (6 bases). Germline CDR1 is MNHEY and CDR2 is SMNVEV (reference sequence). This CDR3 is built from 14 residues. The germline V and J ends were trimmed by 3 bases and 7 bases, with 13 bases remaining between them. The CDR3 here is CASSFGRGAQPQHF. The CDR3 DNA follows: TGTGCCAGCAGTTTTGGTCGGGGGGCCCAGCCCCAGCATTTT.

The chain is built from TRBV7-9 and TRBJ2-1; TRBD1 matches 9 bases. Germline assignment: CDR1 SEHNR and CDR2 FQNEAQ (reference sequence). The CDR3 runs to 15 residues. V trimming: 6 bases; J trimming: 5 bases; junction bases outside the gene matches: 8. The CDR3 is CASREAQGAHNEQFF. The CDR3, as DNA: TGTGCCAGCAGAGAAGCACAGGGGGCCCACAATGAGCAGTTCTTC.

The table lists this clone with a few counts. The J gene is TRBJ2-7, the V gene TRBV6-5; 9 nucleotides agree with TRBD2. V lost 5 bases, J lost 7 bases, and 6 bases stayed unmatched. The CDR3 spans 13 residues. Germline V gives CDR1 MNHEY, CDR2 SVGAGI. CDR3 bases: TGTGCCAGCAGTCGCGGGGGGGCGGGGGAGCAGTACTTC. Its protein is CASSRGGAGEQYF.